The next 6 T cell receptor beta chains were all read from a single sample in a study of cytomegalovirus exposure and HLA in healthy donors. The method was immunoSEQ multiplex PCR; TCRdb's version includes in-frame clones alone and lacks a portion of them. The table shows 200,000 to 300,000 clones, with roughly 88% occurring only once. The sequenced sample was PBMCs. These receptors all come from a woman in her 30s in good health and CMV-seronegative.

The gene calls are TRBV7-3 and TRBJ2-1; the match to TRBD2 covers 11 bases. V lost 5 bases, J lost 2 bases, and 5 bases stayed unmatched. The CDR3 runs to 16 residues. Germline loops: CDR1 SGHTA, CDR2 FQGTGA. The CDR3 loop is CASSGGLAETYNEQFF. The CDR3 DNA sequence: TGTGCCAGCAGCGGGGGACTAGCGGAGACCTACAATGAGCAGTTCTTC.

In the case of this clone: One end of the junction is discordant with germline, which a read error may explain. The chain combines TRBV12-5 with TRBJ2-7; maybe TRBD1 (5 bases). Looked up from germline, CDR1 is LGHNT and CDR2 is FRNRAP. This CDR3 has 12 amino acids. CDR3 amino acids: CASLQVSSEQYF. In nucleotides, the CDR3 is TGTGCTAGTCTACAGGTCTCCTCCGAGCAGTACTTC.

The chain uses TRBV28 and TRBJ2-7; 8 bases agree with TRBD2. CDR1 and CDR2 from the germline V gene are MDHEN and SYDVKM. The CDR3 is made up of 16 amino acids. The trim removed 5 bases at V and 2 bases at J, leaving 11 bases unmatched. The CDR3 DNA reads TGTGCCAGCAGTCCCCTGGCTAGCGGGTTTGCCTACGAGCAGTACTTC. Encoded protein: CASSPLASGFAYEQYF.

This rearrangement joins TRBV25-1 to TRBJ2-7, with D uncertain. Between the trimmed V and J ends, which lost 4 bases and 0 bases, there was a span of 7 bases. The germline V gene encodes CDR1 MGHDK and CDR2 SYGVNS. This CDR3 comprises 13 residues. The chain's CDR3 is CASSGSPSYEQYF. In DNA, the CDR3 is TGTGCCAGCAGTGGGAGCCCCTCCTACGAGCAGTACTTC.

V and J are TRBV4-2 and TRBJ2-1, with D possibly called TRBD1 or TRBD2 (6 bases each). Germline-derived CDR1 and CDR2 are LGHNA and YNFKEQ. V was trimmed by 8 bases and J by 5 bases, leaving 22 bases between them. There are 16 residues in the CDR3. The CDR3 nucleotides are TGTGCCAGCGCTACGATCCTGGGGGGCAGAGACAATGAGCAGTTCTTC. This translates into CASATILGGRDNEQFF.

This clone has just one count. CDR3 nucleotide sequence: TGCGCCAGCAGCTTGGATCTTGGGAGCTCCTACGAGCAGTACTTC. Amino acids: CASSLDLGSSYEQYF. V and J are TRBV5-1 and TRBJ2-7, with D possibly being TRBD2 (5 bases). CDR3 length: 15 amino acids. V dropped 0 bases and J dropped 0 bases, with 10 bases sitting between them. Per germline, CDR1 SGHRS and CDR2 YFSETQ.